This T cell receptor beta chain was identified during a study of T cells in Graves' hyperthyroidism and ophthalmopathy (dated by TCRdb to about 2019). For the study in its entirety: Peripheral blood was collected at initial diagnosis, before any treatment. After blood sampling, hyperthyroidism patients were treated with methimazole at a starting dose of 30 mg daily, and ophthalmopathy patients were treated with high-dose intravenous methylprednisolone. Thyroid tissue and blood T-cell repertoires from roughly six Graves' hyperthyroidism patients were also compared in the study. The 100 or so discovery patients were randomly split 7:3 into training and test sets. The paper describes TCR Vbeta CDR3 sequencing of about 140 peripheral blood samples, made up of around 41 ophthalmopathy patients, approximately 76 hyperthyroidism patients and 17 progressor patients. Prospective prediction of ophthalmopathy was tested in an independent validation cohort of 18 to 20 hyperthyroidism patients and some 17 patients who later progressed to ophthalmopathy. A discovery cohort of about a hundred patients, 43 with Graves' ophthalmopathy and about 60 with stable Graves' hyperthyroidism, was used to find distinguishing TCR V-J signatures. The research as a whole found: No statistical method was used to fix the sample size in advance, and group allocation was not hidden from the investigators. Most expanded thyroid clonotypes (frequency above 0.001) were also detected in blood, suggesting blood repertoires may reflect thyroid immune responses. In validation, the model predicted progression to ophthalmopathy with approximately 71% sensitivity and over 72% specificity, a median of about 6.7 months before onset. In cross-validation, a model built on a 13 V-J signature told ophthalmopathy apart from stable hyperthyroidism with 87.88% sensitivity and about 81% specificity, and in testing the same model reached 80%/75%.

TCR beta CDR3 regions were amplified from RNA transcripts. A first-round RT-PCR of the TCR CDR3 used the HTBI primer set with the Qiagen OneStep RT-PCR kit. Libraries were constructed in a second round of multiplex PCR, after which size selection and purification were carried out. Paired-end sequencing of the libraries was performed with 100 bp reads on an Illumina HiSeq2000. The paper's data handling went like this. SOAPnuke was used to process the raw data, with reads discarded if the reads contained adapters or uncalled bases, had a mean Phred below 15, or lacked an exact constant-primer or identifier match. High-quality paired reads were merged with COPE v1.2.5, and unique nucleotide sequences were defined as clonotypes. Clonotypes were aligned to IMGT TRBV, TRBD and TRBJ reference segments using MiTCR v1.1. The analysis included only V-J combinations with a frequency above 0.0001, which together covered over 98% of the repertoires. The TCS score was defined as F50 (clonal expansion) divided by E x V (chaos), with BLOSUM62-based TCRdist calculated between CDR3 peptides within each V-J. Welch's t-statistics and random forest reduced 450 to 600 V-J features to 10 to 15, which were used in a naive Bayes classifier (R e1071). TCRdb handled the public reads itself, with Q25 trimming in fastp and clone calling in MiXCR, and kept productive beta chains. For every CDR3 protein sequence, its rows merge into one entry that carries the most common genes and DNA. The V and J calls and clone size come from TCRdb's table, not from the authors' own analysis. The sample records about 270,000 distinct CDR3 sequences, 20% to 25% of which are singletons. The top ten hold about 25% of the sample.

On this clonotype: Its antigen remains undetermined. No base quality values were provided; no much bigger clone lies one nucleotide off.

The hyperthyroidism patients were between 18 and 65 years old and newly diagnosed, with a disease duration of less than 2 months. Patients with uncontrolled infections, other autoimmune diseases, pregnancy or lactation were excluded. Clinical symptoms, serum thyroxine and TRAb, thyroid ultrasound, and orbital computed tomography formed the basis for the diagnoses. Blood from progressor patients was collected at the time of first diagnosis with hyperthyroidism, before any ophthalmopathy symptoms had appeared. PBMCs were isolated from about 9.1 ml of fresh peripheral blood by Ficoll-Paque density gradient centrifugation. Progressor patients were initially diagnosed with Graves' hyperthyroidism and developed ophthalmopathy during follow-up. Total RNA was extracted with Trizol reagent, and quality was checked on an Agilent 2100 Bioanalyzer. V is pruned by 7 bases and J by 3 bases, leaving 8 bases of the junction without a gene match. Its CDR3 holds 15 amino acids, cysteine through phenylalanine. Kept here is only the CDR3 DNA, which spans 45 bases and is read in frame from base 1. For CDR1 and CDR2, the germline V gene lists MNHEY and SVGEGT.

The clonotype was recovered from a man in his forties with Graves' hyperthyroidism that later progressed to Graves' ophthalmopathy. The sample taken for sequencing was blood. The V and J segments used are TRBV6-2 or TRBV6-3 and TRBJ2-2; 7 junctional bases match TRBD2. The sequenced DNA: TGTGCCAGCACCGAAGCGGGACGCCACACCGGGGAGCTGTTTTTT. This sequence encodes CASTEAGRHTGELFF.